This T cell receptor beta chain is from a study of radiotherapy plus CTLA-4 blockade in lung cancer. Study background: Across the patients, objective responses occurred in 18%, and disease control in roughly 30%.

As regards this clone: What it binds is not known.

Lung cancer patients with chemo-refractory metastatic non-small-cell disease were given focal radiation plus CTLA-4 blockade with ipilimumab. The study's findings and limits: Response was reportedly best predicted by early blood T cell clone dynamics, with interferon-beta. After radiotherapy and ipilimumab, tumor-derived clones expanded in peripheral blood.

TCRdb's copy holds only in-frame clones and misses some; the assay was immunoSEQ multiplex PCR. Here the sample spans under 65,000 clones, about three quarters being singletons. The sequence came from a human donor with non-small cell lung cancer whose response to radiotherapy plus ipilimumab could not be evaluated. The material sequenced was peripheral blood, taken from a patient treated with radiotherapy plus ipilimumab.

CDR3: CASSRTGINYQPQHF. In DNA, the CDR3 is TGTGCCAGCAGTCGTACGGGAATCAATTATCAGCCCCAGCATTTT. V gene TRBV2 combines with J gene TRBJ1-5; D remains ambiguous. The V end was cut by 5 bases, the J end by 5 bases, with 16 bases between. Germline V gives CDR1 SNHLY, CDR2 FYNNEI. The CDR3 is 15 amino acids.